The T cell receptor beta chain described here comes from a study of blood T cell repertoires in COVID-19. About the study: Some COVID-19 samples were acute and others convalescent; all came from the United States, Italy and Spain. In each case, the material was cDNA or gDNA derived from T cells, B-cell-depleted T cells, or PBMCs.

Clinical histories supplied by participants themselves formed the basis of cohort assignment. The method was immunoSEQ multiplex PCR; TCRdb's version includes in-frame clones alone and lacks a portion of them. The table has roughly 400,000 clones, approximately 90% seen once; the top ten hold 1.4%. What was sequenced was PBMCs or T cells enriched from blood (not recorded which). The TCR originated in a woman between 18 and 29 years old who had been exposed to COVID-19.

For the CDR3, the DNA is TGTGCCAGCAGCCACGACAGGGAAAAAGGAGATACGCAGTATTTT. Protein product: CASSHDREKGDTQYF. The chain couples TRBV13 to TRBJ2-3; 7 bases align to TRBD1. Germline V gene data show CDR1 as PRHDT and CDR2 as FYEKMQ (reference sequence). The V segment lost 5 bases and the J segment 5 bases; nucleotides outside the gene matches: 10. The CDR3 extends over 15 amino acids.